What follows are 27 T cell receptor beta chains derived from one specimen sequenced in a study of CD8+ T cells in alopecia areata. Indicated treatment: oral pan-JAK inhibitor, 5-10 mg twice daily. In each case, RNA was isolated and then reverse transcribed into cDNA as the sequencing template. The method was immunoSEQ multiplex PCR; TCRdb's version includes in-frame clones alone and lacks a portion of them. The sample holds about 180,000 clones; around 51% are singletons and the top ten take around 10%. This sample comprised CD8+ T cells sorted from blood, obtained around week 54, from a patient treated with tofacitinib. Receptors originate from a human donor with alopecia areata.

Only a few counts were recorded for this clone. This chain uses TRBV6-1 with TRBJ2-7, with a possible D match to TRBD1 (5 bases). V shed 8 bases and J shed 0 bases, with 14 bases lying between them. The CDR3 contains 14 residues. CDR1 and CDR2 (germline): MNHNS, SASEGT. CDR3 sequence (DNA): TGTGCCAGCCGTTTACCCGACAGCTCCTACGAGCAGTACTTC. It specifies CASRLPDSSYEQYF.

The gene calls are TRBV29-1 and TRBJ1-2; D uncertain. Germline assignment: CDR1 SQVTM and CDR2 ANQGSEA. This CDR3 is 12 amino acids long. CDR3 residues: CRGKGANYGYTF. The CDR3 nucleotides read TGCAGGGGCAAGGGAGCTAACTATGGCTACACCTTC.

The J gene is TRBJ2-5, the V gene TRBV7-2, with D tentatively TRBD1 or TRBD2 (6 bases each). The V end was cut by 5 bases, the J end by 5 bases, with 18 bases between. The CDR3 extends over 15 amino acids. CDR1 SGHTA and CDR2 FQGNSA come from the germline V gene. The CDR3 DNA reads TGTGCCAGCAGCACTATTTTTACCGGGGGCGAGACCCAGTACTTC. It codes for CASSTIFTGGETQYF.

The chain is built from TRBV6-5 and TRBJ2-7; no definite D call. Germline V gene data show CDR1 as MNHEY and CDR2 as SVGAGI. V was cut by 4 bases and J by 6 bases, with 7 bases left in between. The CDR3 is 11 residues long. In nucleotides, the CDR3 is TGTGCCAGCAGTTCCCCCTCCGAGCAGTACTTC. Amino acids: CASSSPSEQYF.

This clone has a handful of counts. The chain has TRBV6-5 and TRBJ1-5; TRBD1 might be the D (6 bases). Trimming took 5 bases from V and 8 from J, leaving 13 bases between them. CDR3 length: 13 residues. Per germline, CDR1 MNHEY and CDR2 SVGAGI. CDR3 residues: CASSPQGTEPQHF. In nucleotides, the CDR3 is TGTGCCAGCAGTCCACAGGGTACCGAGCCCCAGCATTTT.

This clone showed up just once. This chain links TRBV10-3 with TRBJ2-5; D not resolved. Germline assignment: CDR1 ENHRY and CDR2 SYGVKD. The V end was cut by 0 bases, the J end by 5 bases, with 16 bases between. The CDR3 length is 16 residues. The CDR3 reads CAISESKRITEETQYF. In DNA form, the CDR3 reads TGTGCCATCAGTGAGTCTAAACGGATCACGGAGGAGACCCAGTACTTC.

The chain combines TRBV9 with TRBJ2-5; 7 bases map to TRBD2. Germline CDR1 and CDR2: SGDLS and YYNGEE. This CDR3 is 14 amino acids long. With 4 bases clipped from V and 2 bases from J, the junction kept 5 bases outside the gene matches. The CDR3 DNA reads TGTGCCAGCAGCTCCCCGGGGGGTCAAGAGACCCAGTACTTC. This gives the protein CASSSPGGQETQYF. Together with reference TRBV9 and TRBJ2-5, the CDR3 gives the full variable domain: DSGVTQTPKHLITATGQRVTLRCSPRSGDLSVYWYQQSLDQGLQFLIQYYNGEERAKGNILERFSAQQFPDLHSELNLSSLELGDSALYFCASSSPGGQETQYFGPGTRLLVL.

On this clone: This likely stems from a read error, as it lies one base from a far larger clone. The J gene is TRBJ2-3, the V gene TRBV10-3; 16 bases align to TRBD2. The CDR3 is made up of 15 amino acids. The germline gives CDR1 ENHRY, CDR2 SYGVKD. The CDR3 region has the DNA TGTGCCAGCAGTGGGACTAGCGGGGGGGCAGATACGCAGTATTTT. This codes for CASSGTSGGADTQYF.

This clone has a handful of counts. The CDR3 DNA sequence: TGTGCCAGCAGCCTCACGACTAGCGGGTATGAGCAGTTCTTC. Residues: CASSLTTSGYEQFF. The chain carries TRBV9 and TRBJ2-1; 10 bases line up with TRBD2. CDR1 SGDLS and CDR2 YYNGEE come from the germline V gene. Germline trimming cut 4 bases from V and 8 bases from J; bases unmatched to any gene: 6. The CDR3 consists of 14 residues.

The rearrangement joins TRBV7-3 to TRBJ2-1, with TRBD2 matching 14 bases. Germline V gives CDR1 SGHTA, CDR2 FQGTGA. The junction had 4 bases not matched to a gene; V was cut back by 2 bases and J by 10 bases. CDR3 size: 15 residues. The CDR3: CASSLRGLAGDEQFF. The CDR3 DNA is TGTGCCAGCAGCTTACGGGGACTAGCGGGGGACGAGCAGTTCTTC.

The chain uses TRBV5-1 and TRBJ1-6; D is undetermined. The CDR3 is made up of 17 amino acids. Trimming took off 5 bases at V and 2 bases at J, with 17 bases between the two ends. Germline CDR1 is SGHRS and CDR2 is YFSETQ. The CDR3 nucleotides read TGCGCCAGCAGTCTTAATCATCGCGGGACCTATAATTCACCCCTCCACTTT. Translation: CASSLNHRGTYNSPLHF.

This clone has only a few counts. The genes are TRBV12-2 and TRBJ2-3. TRBV12-2 corresponds to a pseudogene. The CDR3 loop spans 11 amino acids. In nucleotides, the CDR3 is TGTGCAAGTCGCTTACCAGATACGCAGTATTTT. Encoded protein: CASRLPDTQYF.

CDR3 protein: CASSSRGNTEAFF. The CDR3 DNA reads as TGCGCCAGCAGCTCCAGAGGGAACACTGAAGCTTTCTTT. The chain has TRBV5-1 and TRBJ1-1; D unresolved. Trimming shortened V by 3 bases and J by 1 base, and 7 bases separated the two germline ends. The CDR3 is made up of 13 amino acids. Per germline, CDR1 SGHRS and CDR2 YFSETQ.

The chain couples TRBV29-1 to TRBJ2-6; D is unclear. The germline gives CDR1 SQVTM, CDR2 ANQGSEA. Trimming shortened V by 4 bases and J by 2 bases, and 6 bases separated the two germline ends. The length of the CDR3 is 13 residues. CDR3 in amino acids: CSVVWAGANVLTF. CDR3 nucleotides: TGCAGCGTTGTTTGGGCTGGGGCCAACGTCCTGACTTTC.

This chain joins TRBV4-2 and TRBJ2-3; TRBD2 matches at 14 bases. Germline CDR1 LGHNA, CDR2 YNFKEQ. With 0 bases clipped from V and 2 bases from J, the junction kept 4 bases outside the gene matches. The CDR3 has 18 amino acids. The CDR3 nucleotides read TGTGCCAGCAGCCAAGATCGGACTAGCGGGGGGAACACAGATACGCAGTATTTT. Translated, it gives CASSQDRTSGGNTDTQYF.

The chain recombines TRBV7-9 with TRBJ1-6; D perhaps matches TRBD1 (5 bases). The CDR3 runs to 15 residues. Per germline, CDR1 SEHNR and CDR2 FQNEAQ (reference sequence). Trimming removed 5 bases from V and 7 bases from J, with 15 bases in between. This CDR3 is CASSAVSGPNSPLHF. The CDR3 nucleotides read TGTGCCAGCAGCGCGGTTTCAGGGCCGAATTCACCCCTCCACTTT. Full variable domain (remainder filled in from reference TRBV7-9 and TRBJ1-6): DTGVSQNPRHKITKRGQNVTFRCDPISEHNRLYWYRQTLGQGPEFLTYFQNEAQLEKSRLLSDRFSAERPKGSFSTLEIQRTEQGDSAMYLCASSAVSGPNSPLHFGNGTRLTVT.

The V gene is TRBV5-4, the J gene TRBJ1-1; perhaps TRBD1 as D (5 bases). The CDR3 length is 15 residues. The V end was cut by 0 bases, the J end by 0 bases, with 9 bases between. CDR1 is SGHNT and CDR2 is YYREEE in the germline V gene (reference sequence). CDR3 coding DNA: TGTGCCAGCAGCTTGGGGCAGGGATTGAACACTGAAGCTTTCTTT. Translation: CASSLGQGLNTEAFF. The whole variable domain, filled in from reference TRBV5-4 and TRBJ1-1, reads ETGVTQSPTHLIKTRGQQVTLRCSSQSGHNTVSWYQQALGQGPQFIFQYYREEENGRGNFPPRFSGLQFPNYSSELNVNALELDDSALYLCASSLGQGLNTEAFFGQGTRLTVV.

This chain joins TRBV5-6 and TRBJ1-1; no firm D call. Per germline, CDR1 SGHDT and CDR2 YYEEEE. The CDR3 contains 11 residues. V lost 4 bases, J lost 7 bases, and 8 bases lay in between. For the CDR3, the DNA is TGTGCCAGCAGCGTAGACGGTGAAGCTTTCTTT. Its protein product is CASSVDGEAFF.

The chain uses TRBV18 and TRBJ2-5, with 8 bases identical to TRBD1. Germline assignment: CDR1 KGHSH and CDR2 LQKENI. The CDR3 is 15 amino acids. Trimming removed 2 bases from V and 2 bases from J; junction bases left unmatched: 4. CDR3 bases: TGTGCCAGCTCACCAGATGGACAGGGACAAGAGACCCAGTACTTC. Protein sequence: CASSPDGQGQETQYF.

The chain joins TRBV5-1 to TRBJ2-2; TRBD2 might be the D (5 bases). The V end was cut by 1 base, the J end by 3 bases, with 16 bases between. The germline CDR1 and CDR2 sequences are SGHRS and YFSETQ. This CDR3 is 17 amino acids long. CDR3 DNA sequence: TGCGCCAGCAGCTTGTCGGAGCGGAGCTCCTACACCGGGGAGCTGTTTTTT. Residues: CASSLSERSSYTGELFF. The complete variable domain, with remaining parts taken from reference TRBV5-1 and TRBJ2-2, reads KAGVTQTPRYLIKTRGQQVTLSCSPISGHRSVSWYQQTPGQGLQFLFEYFSETQRNKGNFPGRFSGRQFSNSRSEMNVSTLELGDSALYLCASSLSERSSYTGELFFGEGSRLTVL.

A remark on this clone: Other DNA variants within this sample encode the same CDR3. The chain joins TRBV19 to TRBJ1-1, with a tentative D call TRBD1 (5 bases). The CDR3 is made up of 14 amino acids. V lost 2 bases and J lost 1, with 8 bases in between. Germline V gives CDR1 LNHDA, CDR2 SQIVND (reference sequence). The CDR3 DNA sequence: TGTGCCAGTAGTATAAGAGACAGGAACACTGAAGCTTTCTTT. It specifies CASSIRDRNTEAFF.

The CDR3 is CSVEGLDNYYEQYF. The CDR3 DNA is TGCAGCGTTGAAGGCCTGGACAACTACTACGAGCAGTACTTC. The rearrangement uses TRBV29-1 and TRBJ2-7; TRBD1 is a possible D gene (5 bases). V was shortened by 1 base and J by 3 bases, with 13 bases between the two germline ends. CDR1 and CDR2 from the germline V gene are SQVTM and ANQGSEA. The CDR3 covers 14 residues.

The chain has TRBV27 and TRBJ1-4, with a possible D match to TRBD1 (6 bases). The CDR3 is 16 residues long. V was clipped by 3 bases and J by 3 bases, with 14 bases between them. Germline CDR1 and CDR2: MNHEY and SMNVEV (reference sequence). The CDR3 protein is CASSLRWEGANEKLFF. DNA for the CDR3: TGTGCCAGCAGTTTGCGCTGGGAGGGGGCTAATGAAAAACTGTTTTTT.

In its sample, this clone was seen a few times. V usage is TRBV14 and J usage is TRBJ1-4; D not resolved. Germline V gene sequence: CDR1 SGHDN, CDR2 FVKESK. The V and J ends lost 3 bases and 11 bases respectively, with 7 bases between them. The CDR3 loop spans 11 amino acids. CDR3 sequence: CASSHGYKLFF. Here the CDR3 DNA reads TGTGCCAGCAGCCACGGTTACAAACTGTTTTTT.

The chain joins TRBV4-1 to TRBJ1-2; TRBD1 matches at 8 bases. Germline V gene data show CDR1 as MGHRA and CDR2 as YSYEKL. This CDR3 has 13 residues. V was pared by 3 bases and J by 4 bases, with 1 base of the junction left unmatched. Written as DNA, the CDR3 is TGCGCCAGCAGCCAGGGGACAGGCTATGGCTACACCTTC. Translating it yields CASSQGTGYGYTF.

The rearrangement joins TRBV5-1 to TRBJ1-1; 9 bases fit TRBD1. Germline trimming cut 4 bases from V and 5 bases from J; bases unmatched to any gene: 6. Germline V gene data show CDR1 as SGHRS and CDR2 as YFSETQ. This CDR3 is built from 14 residues. For the CDR3, the DNA is TGCGCCAGCAGCGCGGGACAGGGTATAACTGAAGCTTTCTTT. Its translation: CASSAGQGITEAFF.

This clone turned up a few times. The chain couples TRBV7-2 to TRBJ1-2; the D is unclear. The CDR3 runs to 14 residues. Germline V gene lookup returns CDR1 SGHTA and CDR2 FQGNSA. V shed 4 bases and J shed 5 bases, with 14 bases lying between them. The CDR3 protein is CASSSWTTRYGYTF. Here the CDR3 DNA reads TGTGCCAGCAGCTCCTGGACCACTAGATATGGCTACACCTTC.